Listed here are 18 T cell receptor beta chains from one sample, sequenced in a study of OX40 agonist ivuxolimab in advanced cancers. Sequencing used immunoSEQ multiplex PCR; TCRdb keeps in-frame clones, though not all of them. This sample has about 23,000 clones; approximately 80% occur once, and the top ten carry roughly 18%. The sequenced sample was CD4+ or CD8+ T cells sorted from blood, obtained in a trial of the OX40 agonist ivuxolimab. The receptor set was obtained from an adult with an advanced solid tumor such as melanoma, head and neck, liver or kidney cancer.

V usage is TRBV7-2 and J usage is TRBJ1-5; D unclear. Germline V gives CDR1 SGHTA, CDR2 FQGNSA. The CDR3 spans 15 residues. Trimming took 5 bases from V and 0 from J, leaving 11 bases between them. The DNA of the CDR3 is TGTGCCAGCAGCCGCGACTATTATAGCAATCAGCCCCAGCATTTT. Translation gives CASSRDYYSNQPQHF. Filled out from reference TRBV7-2 and TRBJ1-5, the complete variable domain reads GAGVSQSPSNKVTEKGKDVELRCDPISGHTALYWYRQSLGQGLEFLIYFQGNSAPDKSGLPSDRFSAERTGGSVSTLTIQRTQQEDSAVYLCASSRDYYSNQPQHFGDGTRLSIL.

This clone was counted only a few times. This chain uses TRBV9 with TRBJ2-2; D uncertain. Trimming removed 3 bases at V and 0 bases at J, with 0 bases between. Looked up from germline, CDR1 is SGDLS and CDR2 is YYNGEE. This CDR3 spans 12 amino acids. DNA for the CDR3: TGTGCCAGCAGCGCGAACACCGGGGAGCTGTTTTTT. Its translation: CASSANTGELFF. Variable domain in full (rest from reference TRBV9 and TRBJ2-2): DSGVTQTPKHLITATGQRVTLRCSPRSGDLSVYWYQQSLDQGLQFLIQYYNGEERAKGNILERFSAQQFPDLHSELNLSSLELGDSALYFCASSANTGELFFGEGSRLTVL.

The chain employs TRBV2 and TRBJ1-6; D gene unclear. Trimming pared 4 bases from V and 0 bases from J, leaving 13 bases between. The CDR3 length is 17 residues. Germline V gene lookup returns CDR1 SNHLY and CDR2 FYNNEI. This CDR3 is CASSVGGESSYNSPLHF. For the CDR3, the DNA is TGTGCCAGCAGTGTGGGCGGCGAGAGCTCCTATAATTCACCCCTCCACTTT. Full variable domain (outside the CDR3, taken from reference TRBV2 and TRBJ1-6): EPEVTQTPSHQVTQMGQEVILRCVPISNHLYFYWYRQILGQKVEFLVSFYNNEISEKSEIFDDQFSVERPDGSNFTLKIRSTKLEDSAMYFCASSVGGESSYNSPLHFGNGTRLTVT.

This chain links TRBV29-1 with TRBJ2-5; the D gene is possibly TRBD2 (7 bases). The V and J ends lost 1 base and 5 bases respectively, with 20 bases between them. The CDR3 is 16 residues long. CDR1 and CDR2 (germline): SQVTM, ANQGSEA. This chain's CDR3 is CSVEVPIGGQTETQYF. Here the CDR3 DNA reads TGCAGCGTTGAAGTTCCAATCGGGGGGCAGACGGAGACCCAGTACTTC.

V gene TRBV5-6 combines with J gene TRBJ1-6; 10 bases align to TRBD1. Germline trimming cut 1 base from V and 13 bases from J; bases unmatched to any gene: 14. The germline V gene has CDR1 SGHDT and CDR2 YYEEEE. The CDR3 spans 17 residues. CDR3 protein: CASSLPTGGQGGSPLHF. The CDR3 bases are TGTGCCAGCAGCTTGCCCACCGGAGGACAGGGGGGGAGTCCCCTCCACTTT.

J is TRBJ2-1 and V is TRBV6-5; 8 bases align to TRBD2. The CDR3 is 14 residues long. Germline CDR1 reads MNHEY; CDR2 reads SVGAGI. The V segment lost 7 bases and the J segment 4 bases; nucleotides outside the gene matches: 6. Here the CDR3 DNA reads TGTGCCAGCAAGGCCGGGGGGGCTTACAATGAGCAGTTCTTC. It specifies CASKAGGAYNEQFF.

The chain uses TRBV5-4 and TRBJ2-7; 7 positions agree with TRBD1. Germline-derived CDR1 and CDR2 are SGHNT and YYREEE (reference sequence). This CDR3 region has 15 residues. V gave up 2 bases and J gave up 0 bases; unmatched junction bases: 5. The CDR3 sequence is CASSFLQGSSYEQYF. As DNA, the CDR3 is TGTGCCAGCAGCTTTCTACAGGGGAGCTCCTACGAGCAGTACTTC.

The chain is built from TRBV7-6 and TRBJ2-1; D is possibly TRBD1 (5 bases). V was cut by 2 bases and J by 10 bases, with 15 bases left in between. CDR1 and CDR2 from the germline V gene are SGHVS and FNYEAQ. The CDR3 sequence is 14 residues long. The CDR3 here is CASSLPPQGGEQFF. The CDR3 nucleotides are TGTGCCAGCAGCTTACCCCCGCAGGGTGGGGAGCAGTTCTTC.

The V gene is TRBV5-8, the J gene TRBJ2-5, with TRBD1 matching 10 bases. V lost 6 bases to trimming and J lost 5 bases; unmatched junction nucleotides: 4. This CDR3 is 13 amino acids long. Germline lookup yields CDR1 SGHTS and CDR2 YDEGEE. CDR3 in amino acids: CASNPGQGETQYF. DNA of the CDR3: TGTGCCAGCAACCCGGGACAGGGGGAGACCCAGTACTTC.

The rearrangement joins TRBV28 to TRBJ1-4; D might be TRBD1 (6 bases). The V and J ends lost 3 bases and 8 bases respectively, with 13 bases between them. This CDR3 comprises 14 residues. Germline V lookup: CDR1 MDHEN, CDR2 SYDVKM. The chain's CDR3 is CASSFWQGKEKLFF. CDR3 DNA sequence: TGTGCCAGCAGTTTTTGGCAGGGGAAAGAAAAACTGTTTTTT.

This clone was recorded once. The genes are TRBV15 and TRBJ1-4; maybe TRBD1 (5 bases). Germline V CDR1 and CDR2: LNHNV, YYDKDF (reference sequence). CDR3 length: 15 amino acids. Trimming pared 0 bases from V and 5 bases from J, leaving 10 bases between. This CDR3 is CATSRDQGSNEKLFF. In DNA, the CDR3 is TGTGCCACCAGCAGAGATCAGGGATCAAATGAAAAACTGTTTTTT.

The chain uses TRBV18 and TRBJ2-7, with D possibly matching TRBD2 (5 bases). CDR1 is KGHSH, CDR2 LQKENI, per germline. This CDR3 spans 14 amino acids. V was cut by 3 bases and J by 1 base, with 10 bases left in between. The CDR3 loop is CASSPSGGSYEQYF. CDR3 bases: TGTGCCAGCTCACCCAGCGGAGGTTCCTACGAGCAGTACTTC.

V and J are TRBV30 and TRBJ1-3; D is undetermined. The CDR3 spans 12 residues. Germline assignment: CDR1 GTSNPN and CDR2 SVGIG (reference sequence). Trimming left V 2 bases short and J 3 bases short, with 5 bases between. The CDR3 region has the DNA TGTGCCTGGAGTCGAGTTGGAAACACCATATATTTT. Protein product: CAWSRVGNTIYF.

Only one count was recorded for this clone. This sequence joins TRBV7-2 and TRBJ1-6; 10 nucleotides line up with TRBD1. Germline V gene data show CDR1 as SGHTA and CDR2 as FQGNSA. J gave up 9 bases and V 3 bases, and 5 bases lay outside the gene matches. The length of the CDR3 is 15 residues. The CDR3 is CASSFRQGAGSPLHF. DNA for the CDR3: TGTGCCAGCAGCTTCAGACAGGGGGCAGGTTCACCCCTCCACTTT.

The gene calls are TRBV5-1 and TRBJ1-2; D may be TRBD1 (6 bases). There are 13 residues in the CDR3. Trimming left V 4 bases short and J 8 bases short, with 15 bases between. The germline V gene encodes CDR1 SGHRS and CDR2 YFSETQ. CDR3 loop: CASSAQGEGGYTF. The CDR3 nucleotides read TGCGCCAGCAGCGCACAGGGAGAGGGGGGCTACACCTTC. Supplemented by reference TRBV5-1 and TRBJ1-2, the full variable domain reads KAGVTQTPRYLIKTRGQQVTLSCSPISGHRSVSWYQQTPGQGLQFLFEYFSETQRNKGNFPGRFSGRQFSNSRSEMNVSTLELGDSALYLCASSAQGEGGYTFGSGTRLTVV.

The V and J genes are TRBV4-1 and TRBJ2-5; D not resolved. Trimming pared 0 bases from V and 7 bases from J, leaving 6 bases between. This CDR3 is built from 12 residues. Germline assignment: CDR1 MGHRA and CDR2 YSYEKL. The DNA for the CDR3 is TGCGCCAGCAGCCAAGAGGAAGGGACCCAGTACTTC. The encoded protein is CASSQEEGTQYF.

This sequence joins TRBV27 and TRBJ1-1, with no clear D. Germline CDR1 and CDR2: MNHEY and SMNVEV (reference sequence). Trimming left V 5 bases short and J 0 bases short, with 25 bases between. The CDR3 sequence is 19 residues long. CDR3 coding DNA: TGTGCCAGCAGTCAACTATCGGGTTATTGGGAACCCATGAACACTGAAGCTTTCTTT. Residues: CASSQLSGYWEPMNTEAFF.

The V and J genes are TRBV6-5 and TRBJ1-1, with D perhaps TRBD1 (6 bases). Per the germline V gene, CDR1 is MNHEY and CDR2 is SVGAGI. V shed 7 bases and J shed 0 bases, with 6 bases lying between them. The CDR3 spans 12 residues. CDR3 nucleotide sequence: TGTGCCAGCAAGGGGGTGAACACTGAAGCTTTCTTT. Translated: CASKGVNTEAFF.